A selection of T cell receptor beta chains follows, all from one sample in a study of PD-1 blockade in classical Hodgkin lymphoma. The method was immunoSEQ multiplex PCR; TCRdb's version includes in-frame clones alone and lacks a portion of them. The sample shows 40,000 to 45,000 clones, roughly 78% of them seen only once. The specimen was peripheral blood mononuclear cells (PBMCs), collected at baseline. The receptors originated from a human donor with classical Hodgkin lymphoma. Both conserved end residues are part of each CDR3.

len | j_gene | v_gene | CDR3aa
11 | TRBJ2-7 | TRBV30 | CAWSSRDEQYF
15 | TRBJ1-6 | TRBV5-6 | CASSYRDQGNSPLHF
14 | TRBJ1-2 | TRBV4-2 | CASSHERHRGGYTF
14 | TRBJ2-1 | TRBV5-1 | CASSLDPPYNEQFF
14 | TRBJ1-1 | TRBV5-4 | CASSEPGSSVEAFF
15 | TRBJ2-3 | TRBV25-1 | CASAGADRGTDTQYF
16 | TRBJ2-6 | TRBV5-5 | CASSLTGGAGANVLTF
15 | TRBJ2-1 | TRBV18 | CASSPGTAPTNEQFF
18 | TRBJ2-3 | TRBV14 | CASSQVRSSGSSTDTQYF
16 | TRBJ2-7 | TRBV6-9 | CASSYLGQGGPYEQYF
17 | TRBJ1-1 | TRBV19 | CASSKEGAQAKGTEAFF
18 | TRBJ2-3 | TRBV5-1 | CASSLRSAASGGVDTQYF
13 | TRBJ2-7 | TRBV10-1 | CASRAGVSYEQYF
15 | TRBJ1-4 | TRBV2 | CASSEEFPGNEKLFF
14 | TRBJ1-5 | TRBV30 | CAWSVKGEGQPQHF
15 | TRBJ1-5 | TRBV19 | CASSSGTGNFQPQHF
15 | TRBJ1-1 | TRBV7-9 | CASSLGGRAGTEAFF
12 | TRBJ1-6 | TRBV7-3 | CASGTGNSPLHF
12 | TRBJ1-6 | TRBV5-1 | CASSLGNSPLHF
13 | TRBJ2-2 | TRBV2 | CASRGTPTGELFF
15 | TRBJ2-3 | TRBV11-2 | CASSLGGTTTDTQYF
13 | TRBJ1-1 | TRBV9 | CASSVGPNTEAFF